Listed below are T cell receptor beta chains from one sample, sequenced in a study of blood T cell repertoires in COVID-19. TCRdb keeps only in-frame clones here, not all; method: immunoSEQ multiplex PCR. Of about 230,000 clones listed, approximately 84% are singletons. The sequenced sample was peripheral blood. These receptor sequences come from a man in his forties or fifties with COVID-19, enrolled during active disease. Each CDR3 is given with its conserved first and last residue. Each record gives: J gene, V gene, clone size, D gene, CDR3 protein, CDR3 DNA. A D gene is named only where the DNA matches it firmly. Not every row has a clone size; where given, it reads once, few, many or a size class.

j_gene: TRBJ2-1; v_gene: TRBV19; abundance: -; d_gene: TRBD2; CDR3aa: CASSTDSPGLAGNNEQFF; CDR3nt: TGTGCCAGTAGCACAGACAGCCCCGGTCTAGCGGGAAACAATGAGCAGTTCTTC
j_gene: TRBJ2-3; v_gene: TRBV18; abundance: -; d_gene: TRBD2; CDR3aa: CASSSTSGALDTQYF; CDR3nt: TGTGCCAGCTCGTCGACTAGCGGGGCATTAGATACGCAGTATTTT
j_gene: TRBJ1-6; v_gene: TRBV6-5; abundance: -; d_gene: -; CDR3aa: CASSRQAYNSPLHF; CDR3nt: TGTGCCAGCAGTAGACAGGCTTATAATTCACCCCTCCACTTT
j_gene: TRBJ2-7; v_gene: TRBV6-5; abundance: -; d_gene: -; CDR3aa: CASRDTNSYEQYF; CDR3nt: TGTGCCAGCAGGGACACTAACTCCTACGAGCAGTACTTC
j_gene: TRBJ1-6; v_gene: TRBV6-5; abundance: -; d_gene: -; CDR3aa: CASSYDGQGGSPLHF; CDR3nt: TGTGCCAGCAGTTATGATGGCCAGGGTGGATCACCCCTCCACTTT
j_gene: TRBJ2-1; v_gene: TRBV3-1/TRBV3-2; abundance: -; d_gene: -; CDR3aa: CASSQDVGAYNEQFF; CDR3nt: TGTGCCAGCAGCCAAGATGTGGGCGCTTACAATGAGCAGTTCTTC
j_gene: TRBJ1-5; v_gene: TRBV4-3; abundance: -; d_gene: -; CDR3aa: CASRQQRLF; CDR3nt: TGCGCCAGCCGCCAACAGCGCCTCTTT
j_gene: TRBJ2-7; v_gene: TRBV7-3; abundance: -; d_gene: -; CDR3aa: CASSSRGSYEQYF; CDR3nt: TGTGCCAGCAGCTCCAGGGGAAGCTACGAGCAGTACTTC
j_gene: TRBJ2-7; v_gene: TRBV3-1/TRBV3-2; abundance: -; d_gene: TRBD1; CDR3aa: CASSRTGTGDFTSYEQYF; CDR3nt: TGTGCCAGCAGCCGAACCGGGACAGGGGACTTCACCTCCTACGAGCAGTACTTC
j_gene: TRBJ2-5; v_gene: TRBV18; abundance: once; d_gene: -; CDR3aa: CASSPPAQETQYF; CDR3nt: TGTGCCAGCTCACCACCGGCACAAGAGACCCAGTACTTC
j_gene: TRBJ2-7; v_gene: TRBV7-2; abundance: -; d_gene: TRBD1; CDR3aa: CASSLASGTGGSYEQYF; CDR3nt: TGTGCCAGCAGCTTAGCGTCGGGGACAGGGGGGTCCTACGAGCAGTACTTC
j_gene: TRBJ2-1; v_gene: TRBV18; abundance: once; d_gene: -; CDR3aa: CASSLAGTDEQFF; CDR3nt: TGTGCCAGCTCACTAGCGGGGACAGATGAGCAGTTCTTC
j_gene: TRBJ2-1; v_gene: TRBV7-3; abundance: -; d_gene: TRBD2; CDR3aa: CASSTSGTISREQFF; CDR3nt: TGTGCCAGCAGCACCTCCGGGACTATTTCCCGTGAGCAGTTCTTC
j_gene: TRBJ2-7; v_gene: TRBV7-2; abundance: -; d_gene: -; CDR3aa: CASSSYGGTYEQYF; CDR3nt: TGTGCCAGCAGCTCCTACGGGGGAACCTACGAGCAGTACTTC
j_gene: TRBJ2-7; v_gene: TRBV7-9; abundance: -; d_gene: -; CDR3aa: CASSPTRDISYEQYF; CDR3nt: TGTGCCAGCAGCCCCACCCGGGACATATCCTACGAGCAGTACTTC
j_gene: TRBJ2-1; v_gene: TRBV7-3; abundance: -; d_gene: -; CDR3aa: CASSSGPGAYNEQFF; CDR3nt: TGTGCCAGCAGCTCAGGACCGGGAGCCTACAATGAGCAGTTCTTC
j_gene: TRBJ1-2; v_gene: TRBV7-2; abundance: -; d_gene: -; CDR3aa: CASSLRVAGEGYTF; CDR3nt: TGTGCCAGCAGCTTAAGGGTGGCGGGGGAGGGCTACACCTTC
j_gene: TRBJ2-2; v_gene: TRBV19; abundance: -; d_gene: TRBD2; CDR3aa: CARGTSGRAGSGELFF; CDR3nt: TGTGCCAGAGGGACTAGCGGGAGGGCCGGTAGCGGGGAGCTGTTTTTT
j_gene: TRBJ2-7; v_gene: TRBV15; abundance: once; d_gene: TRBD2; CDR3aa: CATSRGLAGVDEQYF; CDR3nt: TGTGCCACCAGCAGAGGGTTAGCGGGAGTGGACGAGCAGTACTTC
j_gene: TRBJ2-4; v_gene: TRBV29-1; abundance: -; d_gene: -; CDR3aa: CSVGQGGAIQYF; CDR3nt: TGCAGCGTTGGTCAGGGCGGAGCCATTCAGTACTTC
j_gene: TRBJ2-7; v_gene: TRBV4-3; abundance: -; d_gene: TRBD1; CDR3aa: CASSHHPGQGAGEQYF; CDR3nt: TGCGCCAGCAGCCATCACCCGGGACAGGGGGCAGGGGAGCAGTACTTC
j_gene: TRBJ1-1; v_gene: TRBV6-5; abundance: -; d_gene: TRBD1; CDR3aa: CASRGTGSEAFF; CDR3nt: TGTGCCAGCAGAGGGACAGGGAGTGAAGCTTTCTTT
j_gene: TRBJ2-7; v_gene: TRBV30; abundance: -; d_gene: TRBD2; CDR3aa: CAWSPTPGLSYEQYF; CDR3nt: TGTGCCTGGAGTCCCACCCCGGGACTATCCTACGAGCAGTACTTC
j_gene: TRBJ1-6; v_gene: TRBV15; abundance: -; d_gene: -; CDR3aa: CATSVQQGSNSPLHF; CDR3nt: TGTGCCACCAGCGTTCAACAGGGCAGTAATTCACCCCTCCACTTT
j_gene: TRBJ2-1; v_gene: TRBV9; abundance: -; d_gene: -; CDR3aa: CASSPRVGQLYNEQFF; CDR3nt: TGTGCCAGCAGCCCCCGAGTCGGACAACTCTACAATGAGCAGTTCTTC
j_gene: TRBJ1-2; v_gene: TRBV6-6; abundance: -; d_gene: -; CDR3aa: CASSYSEDRAYGYTF; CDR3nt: TGTGCCAGCAGTTACTCGGAAGACAGAGCCTATGGCTACACCTTC
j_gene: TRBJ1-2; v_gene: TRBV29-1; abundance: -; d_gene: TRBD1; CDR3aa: CSVEEQGNYGYTF; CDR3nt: TGCAGCGTTGAGGAACAGGGGAACTATGGCTACACCTTC
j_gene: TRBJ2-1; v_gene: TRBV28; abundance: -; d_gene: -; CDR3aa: CASKRGRRSSYNEQFF; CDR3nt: TGTGCCAGCAAACGCGGACGGAGGAGCTCCTACAATGAGCAGTTCTTC
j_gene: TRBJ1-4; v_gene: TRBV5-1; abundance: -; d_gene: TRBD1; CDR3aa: CASSLGQGFGNEKLFF; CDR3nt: TGCGCCAGCAGCCTCGGACAGGGGTTCGGTAATGAAAAACTGTTTTTT
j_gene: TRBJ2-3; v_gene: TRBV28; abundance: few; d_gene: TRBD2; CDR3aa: CASSRRGGTDTQYF; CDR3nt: TGTGCCAGCAGTCGGCGGGGGGGCACAGATACGCAGTATTTT
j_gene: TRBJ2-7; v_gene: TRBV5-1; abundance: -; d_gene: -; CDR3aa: CASSLDPTSFEQYF; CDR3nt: TGCGCCAGCAGCTTGGATCCAACTAGTTTCGAGCAGTACTTC
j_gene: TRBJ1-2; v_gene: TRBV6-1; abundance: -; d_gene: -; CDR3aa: CASSDSGLNIGGSYGYTF; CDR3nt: TGTGCCAGCAGTGATTCGGGACTCAATATCGGGGGAAGCTATGGCTACACCTTC
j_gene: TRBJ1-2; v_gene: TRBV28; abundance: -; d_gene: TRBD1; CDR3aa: CASNPTGRLYGYTF; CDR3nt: TGTGCCAGCAACCCGACAGGGCGACTCTATGGCTACACCTTC
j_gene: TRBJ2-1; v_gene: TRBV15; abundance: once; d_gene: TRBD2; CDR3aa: CATSRDWREGPRNNEQFF; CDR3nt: TGTGCCACCAGCAGAGATTGGAGGGAGGGCCCTCGGAACAATGAGCAGTTCTTC
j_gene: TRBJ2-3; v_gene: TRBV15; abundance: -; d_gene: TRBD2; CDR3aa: CATSRVRAGGDTQYF; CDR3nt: TGTGCCACCAGCAGAGTGCGAGCGGGGGGAGATACGCAGTATTTT
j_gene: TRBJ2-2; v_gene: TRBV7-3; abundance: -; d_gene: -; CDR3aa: CASSPRTGGVAGELFF; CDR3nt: TGTGCCAGCAGCCCCCGGACTGGGGGCGTCGCCGGGGAGCTGTTTTTT
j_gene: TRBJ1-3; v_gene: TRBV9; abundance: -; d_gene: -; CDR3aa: CASSVANSLSGNTIYF; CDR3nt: TGTGCCAGCAGCGTAGCTAACAGCCTCTCTGGAAACACCATATATTTT
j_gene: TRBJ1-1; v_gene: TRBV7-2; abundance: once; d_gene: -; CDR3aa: CASSLLARDTAFF; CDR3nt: TGTGCCAGCAGCCTCCTGGCGAGGGACACAGCTTTCTTT
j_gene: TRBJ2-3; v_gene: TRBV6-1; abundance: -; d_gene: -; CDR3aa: CASSETQDTQYF; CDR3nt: TGTGCCAGCAGTGAAACTCAAGATACGCAGTATTTT
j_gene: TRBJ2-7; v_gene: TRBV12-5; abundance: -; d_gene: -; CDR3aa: CASAKHISYEQYF; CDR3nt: TGTGCTAGTGCCAAACATATAAGCTACGAGCAGTACTTC
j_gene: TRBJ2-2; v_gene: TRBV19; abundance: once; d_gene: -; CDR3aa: CASKGVWGKTGELFF; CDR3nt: TGTGCCAGTAAGGGGGTTTGGGGGAAGACCGGGGAGCTGTTTTTT
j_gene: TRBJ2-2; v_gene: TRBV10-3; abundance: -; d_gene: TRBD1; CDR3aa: CAINQGANTGELFF; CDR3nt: TGTGCCATCAACCAGGGGGCGAACACCGGGGAGCTGTTTTTT
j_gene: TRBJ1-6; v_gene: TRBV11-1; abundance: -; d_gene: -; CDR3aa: CASSLDSLGFNSPLHF; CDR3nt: TGTGCCAGCAGCTTGGACAGTCTTGGATTTAATTCACCCCTCCACTTT
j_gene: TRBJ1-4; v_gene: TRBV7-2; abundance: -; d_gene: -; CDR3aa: CASSILPGLDEKLFF; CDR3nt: TGTGCCAGCAGCATACTTCCGGGACTAGACGAAAAACTGTTTTTT
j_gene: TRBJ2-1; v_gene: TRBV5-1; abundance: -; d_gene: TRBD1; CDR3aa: CASSLGGQEFNEQFF; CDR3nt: TGCGCCAGCAGCTTGGGGGGACAGGAGTTCAATGAGCAGTTCTTC